This record looks at one T cell receptor (beta chain) sequence and its context. Via MiXCR, TCRdb re-called the 5' RACE reads, giving one row per CDR3 protein. The sample yields about 250,000 distinct CDR3 sequences, roughly 14% seen once. V was trimmed by 0 bases and J by 3 bases, leaving 10 bases between them. CDR3 length: 14 amino acids. CDR1 and CDR2 from the germline V gene are SGHKS and YYEKEE (reference sequence). The data derive from a study of T-cell memory formation after mild COVID-19. The sample taken for sequencing was PBMCs or a T cell subset sorted from them (not recorded which). The chain employs TRBV5-5 and TRBJ2-7; tentative D call: TRBD1 (6 bases). This clonotype was sampled from an adult woman who had mild COVID-19 (a few samples of this study predate the infection). Cell type and time point are not known. The CDR3 DNA sequence: TGTGCCAGCAGCTTGGGGGGGCTGGGCTACGAGCAGTACTTC. Amino acid sequence: CASSLGGLGYEQYF.